The 23 T cell receptor beta chains reported below all come from one sample, sequenced in a study of T cells in women clearing cervical HPV infection. Produced via immunoSEQ multiplex PCR; TCRdb's table is partial and in-frame only. The data include some 20,000 clones; the top ten clones carry 4.5% to 6.5%. Sequenced material: blood buffy coat. These receptors all stem from a woman aged 18 to 69 with a cervical HPV16 infection that either progressed to CIN3+ or cleared (not recorded which).

Worth noting for this clone: Read data end 3 residues before the CDR3 end; the end is taken from the germline J gene. The genes are TRBV28 and TRBJ1-1; TRBD1 matches at 7 bases. The J segment lost 2 bases and the V segment lost 3 bases, leaving 6 bases of the junction unmatched. Germline CDR1 MDHEN, CDR2 SYDVKM. The CDR3 runs to 15 residues. This chain's CDR3 is CASSFGTATNTEAFF. The part of the CDR3 DNA that was read is TGTGCCAGCAGTTTCGGGACAGCCACCAACACTGAA. The entire variable domain, with the rest obtained from reference TRBV28 and TRBJ1-1, is as follows: DVKVTQSSRYLVKRTGEKVFLECVQDMDHENMFWYRQDPGLGLRLIYFSYDVKMKEKGDIPEGYSVSREKKERFSLILESASTNQTSMYLCASSFGTATNTEAFFGQGTRLTVV.

Turning to this clone: The read falls 3 residues short of the CDR3 end, and the missing part is taken from the germline J gene. The chain is built from TRBV4-1 and TRBJ1-6; tentative D call: TRBD1 (6 bases). This CDR3 has 16 residues. CDR1 MGHRA and CDR2 YSYEKL come from the germline V gene. V was trimmed by 0 bases and J by 6 bases, leaving 12 bases between them. The DNA read from the CDR3 is TGCGCCAGCAGCCAAGAAGGAGGGACACCTAATTCACCC. Protein: CASSQEGGTPNSP. The full CDR3 sequence reads CASSQEGGTPNSPLHF.

As for this clone: The read terminates 3 residues before the CDR3 end, so the remaining end is supplied by the germline J gene. The chain is built from TRBV20-1 and TRBJ2-2; D could derive from TRBD1 or TRBD2 (6 bases each). Germline V lookup: CDR1 DFQATT, CDR2 SNEGSKA (reference sequence). CDR3 length equals 14 residues. Incomplete CDR3 DNA: TGCAGTGCTAGTCGAGGGGGAGGTGGTGAAAAG. It is translated as CSASRGGGGEK. The full-length CDR3 reads as CSASRGGGGEKLFF.

Regarding this clone: The CDR3 is cut off 3 residues early in the read; its end comes from the germline J gene. The V gene is TRBV18, the J gene TRBJ2-1; 9 nucleotides align to TRBD1. CDR1 KGHSH and CDR2 LQKENI come from the germline V gene. Trimming cost V 5 bases and J 5 bases; bases outside gene matches: 7. The CDR3 covers 15 residues. CDR3 sequence: CASSSGQGSHNEQFF. The CDR3 DNA, read in part, is TGTGCCAGCTCATCCGGACAGGGGAGCCACAATGAG. The full variable domain, in which reference TRBV18 and TRBJ2-1 provide the parts outside the CDR3, is NAGVMQNPRHLVRRRGQEARLRCSPMKGHSHVYWYRQLPEEGLKFMVYLQKENIIDESGMPKERFSAEFPKEGPSILRIQQVVRGDSAAYFCASSSGQGSHNEQFFGPGTRLTVL.

Turning to this clone: The read ends 3 residues early relative to the CDR3; the germline J gene fills the gap. V is TRBV7-2 and J is TRBJ1-5; 7 bases fit TRBD1. CDR1 is SGHTA, CDR2 FQGNSA, per germline. This CDR3 contains 13 residues. The CDR3 sequence: CASSMTGTDPQHF. The covered CDR3 bases are TGTGCCAGCAGCATGACGGGGACAGATCCC. Based on the CDR3 plus reference TRBV7-2 and TRBJ1-5, the full variable domain is GAGVSQSPSNKVTEKGKDVELRCDPISGHTALYWYRQSLGQGLEFLIYFQGNSAPDKSGLPSDRFSAERTGGSVSTLTIQRTQQEDSAVYLCASSMTGTDPQHFGDGTRLSIL.

Worth noting for this clone: Sequence at one end of the junction differs from germline and may be a read error. From the germline J gene comes the end of the CDR3, since the read stops 3 residues before it. V gene TRBV4-2 combines with J gene TRBJ2-3, with D maybe TRBD2 (5 bases). Per the germline V gene, CDR1 is LGHNA and CDR2 is YNFKEQ. The CDR3 contains 16 residues. The DNA read from the CDR3 is TGCGCCAGCAGCCAAGATACGGGGTCTAGCACAGATACG. It specifies CASSQDTGSSTDT. The whole CDR3 protein reads CASSQDTGSSTDTQYF.

Notes on this clone: The missing CDR3 end, 3 residues past where the read stops, is filled in from the germline J gene. The chain employs TRBV20-1 and TRBJ2-5, with 12 bases identical to TRBD2. Germline V gives CDR1 DFQATT, CDR2 SNEGSKA (reference sequence). J lost 5 bases, V lost 3 bases, and 13 bases had no gene match. The CDR3 contains 17 residues. This CDR3 reads CSASILLRTSGEETQYF. The CDR3 bases that were read are TGCAGTGCTAGTATCTTACTTCGGACTAGCGGGGAGGAGACC.

Regarding this clone: The read ends 3 residues shy of where the CDR3 ends; the end is completed using the germline J gene. This chain links TRBV7-9 with TRBJ1-5; D possibly corresponds to TRBD1 (6 bases). Germline CDR1 and CDR2: SEHNR and FQNEAQ (reference sequence). The germline V and J ends were trimmed by 5 bases and 9 bases, with 20 bases remaining between them. The CDR3 extends over 15 amino acids. CDR3 protein: CASSAFLRGKAPQHF. The sequenced part of the CDR3 DNA is TGTGCCAGCAGCGCATTTCTCAGGGGAAAGGCGCCC.

Points on this clone: With the read ending 3 residues before the CDR3 end, the germline J gene is used to fill in that end. The chain employs TRBV7-2 and TRBJ1-2; 8 nucleotides align to TRBD1. V dropped 5 bases and J dropped 7; count of bases not matched to a gene: 9. The CDR3 extends over 14 amino acids. Germline CDR1 is SGHTA and CDR2 is FQGNSA. This CDR3 reads CASSPGQGGSGYTF. The sequenced part of the CDR3 DNA is TGTGCCAGCAGCCCCGGACAGGGCGGAAGTGGC.

Details on this clone: The read ends 3 residues early relative to the CDR3; the germline J gene fills the gap. The chain links TRBV29-1 to TRBJ2-5, with TRBD2 matching over 9 bases. Germline CDR1 is SQVTM and CDR2 is ANQGSEA. Unmatched junction bases numbered 1, after V lost 7 bases and J lost 1 base. The CDR3 contains 12 residues. CDR3 sequence reads: CSGGGGQETQYF. CDR3 bases read: TGCAGCGGCGGGGGGGGCCAAGAGACC.

In the case of this clone: The read ends 3 residues before the CDR3 terminus; that terminus is restored from the germline J gene. V gene TRBV20-1 combines with J gene TRBJ1-3, with 7 bases fitting TRBD1. Per germline, CDR1 DFQATT and CDR2 SNEGSKA (reference sequence). The CDR3 is made up of 13 amino acids. The V gene end was trimmed by 6 bases and the J gene end by 3 bases; junction bases not matched to a gene: 5. The CDR3 bases that were read are TGCAGTGCATCAAGACAGGGTGGAAACACC. It codes for CSASRQGGNT. The whole CDR3 sequence is CSASRQGGNTIYF.

Details on this clone: The sequenced fragment ends 3 residues before the CDR3 boundary, so the rest is inferred from the germline J gene. The rearrangement joins TRBV20-1 to TRBJ2-1, with TRBD1 as a possible D gene (5 bases). Looked up from germline, CDR1 is DFQATT and CDR2 is SNEGSKA (reference sequence). The CDR3 spans 12 residues. Deletions cut 3 bases from V and 6 bases from J, with 9 bases between. The CDR3 reads CSARVRVNEQFF. CDR3 bases read: TGCAGTGCTAGGGTCAGGGTCAATGAG.

The covered CDR3 bases are TGTGCCAGCAGCTTTGGACAGCCTTCCTATAATTCACCC. It is translated as CASSFGQPSYNSP. The full CDR3 protein reads CASSFGQPSYNSPLHF. V gene TRBV5-4 combines with J gene TRBJ1-6; a possible D gene is TRBD1 (6 bases). The read finishes 3 residues shy of the CDR3 end, and the germline J gene is used to complete it. Between the trimmed V and J ends, which lost 2 bases and 1 base, there was a span of 10 bases. CDR3 length: 16 amino acids. Per the germline V gene, CDR1 is SGHNT and CDR2 is YYREEE (reference sequence).

In the case of this clone: The read finishes 3 residues shy of the CDR3 end, and the germline J gene is used to complete it. V is TRBV13 and J is TRBJ1-2; D is perhaps TRBD1 (5 bases). This CDR3 spans 15 amino acids. The V end lost 1 base, the J end lost 4 bases, and 13 bases lay between the germline ends. Germline V gene sequence: CDR1 PRHDT, CDR2 FYEKMQ (reference sequence). CDR3 region: CASSLEAGGGYGYTF. The CDR3 bases that were read are TGTGCCAGCAGCTTAGAGGCAGGCGGGGGCTATGGC.

As to this clone: The read terminates 3 residues before the CDR3 end, so the remaining end is supplied by the germline J gene. The chain has TRBV28 and TRBJ2-5, with D maybe TRBD2 (6 bases). Germline V gives CDR1 MDHEN, CDR2 SYDVKM. The CDR3 has 13 amino acids. Deletions cut 8 bases from V and 3 bases from J, with 13 bases between. Partial CDR3 DNA: TGTGCCAGCGGAGGAGGGCCGGAAGAGACC. It specifies CASGGGPEET. The CDR3 as a whole reads CASGGGPEETQYF.

Notes on this clone: The read stops 3 residues short of the end of the CDR3; the missing end is completed from the germline J gene. Other DNA sequences from this sample encode an identical CDR3 as well. V and J are TRBV2 and TRBJ2-2; 8 nucleotides line up with TRBD2. CDR1 SNHLY and CDR2 FYNNEI come from the germline V gene. This CDR3 is 16 amino acids long. V lost 5 bases and J lost 0; bases outside the gene matches: 5. The CDR3 bases that were read are TGTGCCAGCAGTTTGGCGGGGGGACCGAACACCGGGGAG. This codes for CASSLAGGPNTGE. The full CDR3 reads CASSLAGGPNTGELFF.

Turning to this clone: The CDR3 end is not reached by the read, which stops 3 residues before it; the germline J gene fills it in. The chain joins TRBV30 to TRBJ2-3, with TRBD1 matching over 9 bases. Unmatched junction bases numbered 3, after V lost 0 bases and J lost 2 bases. The CDR3 has 15 amino acids. Germline lookup yields CDR1 GTSNPN and CDR2 SVGIG (reference sequence). The DNA read from the CDR3 is TGTGCCTGGAGTGTCGGGACAGGGAACACAGATACG. Its protein is CAWSVGTGNTDT. Given in full, the CDR3 is CAWSVGTGNTDTQYF.

As for this clone: The sequence runs out 3 residues before the end of the CDR3; the remainder is reconstructed from the germline J gene. The rearrangement joins TRBV29-1 to TRBJ1-1; 9 bases are shared with TRBD1. The CDR3 has 14 amino acids. Losses at the gene ends were 7 bases for V and 1 base for J; bases not matched to a gene: 7. Germline CDR1 and CDR2: SQVTM and ANQGSEA. The CDR3 reads CSARDRAANTEAFF. The DNA read from the CDR3 is TGCAGCGCTCGGGACAGGGCTGCGAACACTGAA. The variable domain in full, with the rest retrieved from reference TRBV29-1 and TRBJ1-1, is SAVISQKPSRDICQRGTSLTIQCQVDSQVTMMFWYRQQPGQSLTLIATANQGSEATYESGFVIDKFPISRPNLTFSTLTVSNMSPEDSSIYLCSARDRAANTEAFFGQGTRLTVV.

As for this clone: The observed sequence ends 3 residues before the CDR3 terminus, with the missing tail filled in from the germline J gene. The chain couples TRBV28 to TRBJ2-7, with D perhaps matching TRBD1 (5 bases). Per the germline V gene, CDR1 is MDHEN and CDR2 is SYDVKM. The CDR3 is made up of 14 amino acids. The germline V and J ends were trimmed by 5 bases and 1 base, with 12 bases remaining between them. The sequenced part of the CDR3 DNA is TGTGCCAGCAGTAGGGAACAGGCTTCCTACGAG. This encodes CASSREQASYE. In full, the CDR3 is CASSREQASYEQYF. The entire variable domain, with the rest obtained from reference TRBV28 and TRBJ2-7, is as follows: DVKVTQSSRYLVKRTGEKVFLECVQDMDHENMFWYRQDPGLGLRLIYFSYDVKMKEKGDIPEGYSVSREKKERFSLILESASTNQTSMYLCASSREQASYEQYFGPGTRLTVT.

Concerning this clone: Read data end 3 residues before the CDR3 end; the end is taken from the germline J gene. The chain recombines TRBV5-4 with TRBJ2-5; 11 bases agree with TRBD2. The junction had 4 bases not matched to a gene; V was cut back by 2 bases and J by 1 base. Germline loops: CDR1 SGHNT, CDR2 YYREEE (reference sequence). The CDR3 has 16 residues. Here the CDR3 reads CASSLGGTSGQETQYF. The sequenced part of the CDR3 DNA is TGTGCCAGCAGCTTAGGAGGGACTAGCGGCCAAGAGACC.

A word on this clone: The missing CDR3 end, 3 residues past where the read stops, is filled in from the germline J gene. V gene TRBV24-1 combines with J gene TRBJ2-7, with 10 bases aligning to TRBD1. Germline CDR1 reads KGHDR; CDR2 reads SFDVKD. The CDR3 is made up of 15 amino acids. The V and J ends lost 5 bases and 5 bases, in that order; junction bases with no gene match: 8. The CDR3 reads CATSATGTGVHEQYF. The DNA read from the CDR3 is TGTGCCACCAGTGCAACCGGGACAGGGGTCCACGAG.

As for this clone: The CDR3 extends 3 residues past the end of the read, so its final part is completed from the germline J gene. The chain uses TRBV20-1 and TRBJ2-1; TRBD1 aligns across 9 bases. Losses at the gene ends were 0 bases for V and 8 bases for J; bases not matched to a gene: 8. This CDR3 is built from 15 residues. Germline V lookup: CDR1 DFQATT, CDR2 SNEGSKA (reference sequence). Here the CDR3 reads CSARDIGQGKDEQFF. The sequenced part of the CDR3 DNA is TGCAGTGCTAGAGATATCGGACAGGGGAAGGATGAG.

Comments on this clone: With the read ending 3 residues before the CDR3 end, the germline J gene is used to fill in that end. This sequence joins TRBV12-3 or TRBV12-4 and TRBJ2-3, with D perhaps TRBD2 (5 bases). This CDR3 is built from 12 residues. V was clipped by 8 bases and J by 1 base, with 7 bases between them. CDR3 amino acids: CASYGGTDTQYF. CDR3 DNA (partial): TGTGCCAGCTACGGGGGCACAGATACG.